This is a list of T cell receptor beta chains from one sample in a study of shared clonotypes between healthy human individuals. Sequenced by immunoSEQ multiplex PCR; TCRdb stores in-frame clones only, minus some. The data contain 1,500,000 or so clones, more than 95% of them singletons. The specimen was naive CD4+ T cells sorted from blood. These receptors were obtained from a man younger than 45 in good health. CDR3s include the opening cysteine and the closing phenylalanine or tryptophan. D genes are given only for firm matches.

d_call: -
v_call: TRBV5-6
j_call: TRBJ2-5
cdr3_aa: CASSFEGVETQYF
cdr3_nt: TGTGCCAGCAGCTTTGAAGGAGTGGAGACCCAGTACTTC

d_call: TRBD1
v_call: TRBV10-3
j_call: TRBJ1-1
cdr3_aa: CAISGFGTGMNTEAFF
cdr3_nt: TGTGCCATCAGTGGTTTCGGGACAGGAATGAACACTGAAGCTTTCTTT

d_call: -
v_call: TRBV19
j_call: TRBJ2-1
cdr3_aa: CASSIDHLDNEQFF
cdr3_nt: TGTGCCAGTAGTATAGATCACTTAGACAATGAGCAGTTCTTC

d_call: TRBD1
v_call: TRBV18
j_call: TRBJ2-5
cdr3_aa: CASSPLATGVRETQYF
cdr3_nt: TGTGCCAGCTCACCCCTCGCGACAGGGGTGAGAGAGACCCAGTACTTC

d_call: TRBD2
v_call: TRBV11-2
j_call: TRBJ2-1
cdr3_aa: CASSFSAGASYNEQFF
cdr3_nt: TGTGCCAGCAGCTTCTCCGCGGGAGCCTCCTACAATGAGCAGTTCTTC

d_call: -
v_call: TRBV5-4
j_call: TRBJ2-3
cdr3_aa: CASSLGGIGGTDTQYF
cdr3_nt: TGTGCCAGCAGCTTAGGCGGGATAGGAGGCACAGATACGCAGTATTTT

d_call: TRBD2
v_call: TRBV5-1
j_call: TRBJ2-3
cdr3_aa: CASSLARLAGGSGTDTQYF
cdr3_nt: TGCGCCAGCAGCTTGGCCAGATTGGCGGGAGGGTCCGGGACAGATACGCAGTATTTT

d_call: TRBD1
v_call: TRBV11-1
j_call: TRBJ2-4
cdr3_aa: CASSLAGAGTGLNIQYF
cdr3_nt: TGTGCCAGCAGCTTAGCCGGGGCAGGGACAGGGTTGAACATTCAGTACTTC

d_call: -
v_call: TRBV5-1
j_call: TRBJ2-7
cdr3_aa: CASTQTGLTYEQYF
cdr3_nt: TGCGCCAGCACCCAAACAGGACTTACCTACGAGCAGTACTTC

d_call: TRBD1
v_call: TRBV5-1
j_call: TRBJ1-5
cdr3_aa: CASSPGDREQIIEPQHF
cdr3_nt: TGCGCCAGCAGCCCGGGGGACAGGGAACAGATAATTGAGCCCCAGCATTTT

d_call: -
v_call: TRBV11-3
j_call: TRBJ1-1
cdr3_aa: CASSLAGTSFF
cdr3_nt: TGTGCCAGCAGCCTAGCCGGGACGAGTTTCTTT

d_call: -
v_call: TRBV28
j_call: TRBJ2-6
cdr3_aa: CASSLPGARSGANVLTF
cdr3_nt: TGTGCCAGCAGCCTACCGGGGGCGCGCTCTGGGGCCAACGTCCTGACTTTC

d_call: TRBD1
v_call: TRBV2
j_call: TRBJ1-2
cdr3_aa: CASSRTGKDYGYTF
cdr3_nt: TGTGCCAGCAGCCGGACAGGGAAGGACTATGGCTACACCTTC

d_call: TRBD1
v_call: TRBV18
j_call: TRBJ2-1
cdr3_aa: CASSLTRGQGDNEQFF
cdr3_nt: TGTGCCAGCTCACTTACCCGCGGACAGGGAGATAATGAGCAGTTCTTC

d_call: TRBD1
v_call: TRBV6-1
j_call: TRBJ2-7
cdr3_aa: CASSNRQGLWGEQYF
cdr3_nt: TGTGCCAGCAGTAACAGACAGGGCCTATGGGGCGAGCAGTACTTC

d_call: TRBD1
v_call: TRBV7-2
j_call: TRBJ1-3
cdr3_aa: CASSLTTGGSGNTIYF
cdr3_nt: TGTGCCAGCAGCTTGACGACAGGGGGTTCTGGAAACACCATATATTTT

d_call: TRBD2
v_call: TRBV7-8
j_call: TRBJ2-7
cdr3_aa: CASSLSWPSGEYEQYF
cdr3_nt: TGTGCCAGCAGCTTAAGTTGGCCTAGCGGGGAATACGAGCAGTACTTC

d_call: -
v_call: TRBV18
j_call: TRBJ1-2
cdr3_aa: CASSPPSGYYGYTF
cdr3_nt: TGTGCCAGCTCACCACCTAGCGGATACTATGGCTACACCTTC

d_call: -
v_call: TRBV5-1
j_call: TRBJ2-7
cdr3_aa: CASSWLRGYEQYF
cdr3_nt: TGCGCCAGCAGCTGGCTACGAGGCTACGAGCAGTACTTC

d_call: -
v_call: TRBV28
j_call: TRBJ1-2
cdr3_aa: CAINPVGYGYTF
cdr3_nt: TGTGCCATCAACCCGGTTGGGTATGGCTACACCTTC

d_call: -
v_call: TRBV7-2
j_call: TRBJ2-3
cdr3_aa: CASSSGRVGTDTQYF
cdr3_nt: TGTGCCAGCAGCTCGGGCAGGGTCGGCACAGATACGCAGTATTTT